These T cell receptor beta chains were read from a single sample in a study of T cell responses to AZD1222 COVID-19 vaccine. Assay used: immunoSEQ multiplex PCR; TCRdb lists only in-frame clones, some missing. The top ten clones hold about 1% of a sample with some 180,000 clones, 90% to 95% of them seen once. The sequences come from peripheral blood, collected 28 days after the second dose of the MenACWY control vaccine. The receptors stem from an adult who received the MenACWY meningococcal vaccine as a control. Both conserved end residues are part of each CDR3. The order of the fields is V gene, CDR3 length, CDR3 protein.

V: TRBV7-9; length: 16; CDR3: CASSGTGTSGYNEQFF
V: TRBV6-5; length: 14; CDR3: CASSYTSTAREQYF
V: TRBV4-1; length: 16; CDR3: CASSQNLQWPNEKLFF
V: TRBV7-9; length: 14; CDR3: CASSYRDGSFEYTF
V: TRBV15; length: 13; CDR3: CATSRDKWETQYF
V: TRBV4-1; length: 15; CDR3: CASSPLQGPNYGYTF
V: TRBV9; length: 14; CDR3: CASSAGQAGNTIYF
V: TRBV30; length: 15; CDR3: CAWSVGSQGLHEQYF
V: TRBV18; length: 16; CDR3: CASSPPVGPSTDTQYF
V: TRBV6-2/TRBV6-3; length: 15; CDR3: CASSPGGRGNQPQHF
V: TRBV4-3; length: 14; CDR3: CASSLQLNTGELFF
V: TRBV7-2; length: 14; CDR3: CASSLETVRETQYF
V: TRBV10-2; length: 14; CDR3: CASSESGGRDGYTF
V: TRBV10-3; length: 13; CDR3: CASGGARNSPLHF